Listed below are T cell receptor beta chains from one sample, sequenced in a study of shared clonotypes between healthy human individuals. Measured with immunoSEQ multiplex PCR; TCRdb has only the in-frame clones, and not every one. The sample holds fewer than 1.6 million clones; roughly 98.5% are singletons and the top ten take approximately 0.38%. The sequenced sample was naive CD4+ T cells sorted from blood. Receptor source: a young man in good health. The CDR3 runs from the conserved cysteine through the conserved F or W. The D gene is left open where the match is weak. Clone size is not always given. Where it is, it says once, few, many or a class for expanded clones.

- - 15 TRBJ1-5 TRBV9 CASSGGTSSNQPQHF TGTGCCAGCAGCGGTGGGACTAGTAGCAATCAGCCCCAGCATTTT
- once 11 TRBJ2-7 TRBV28 CASTYGQKQYF TGTGCCAGCACCTACGGACAGAAGCAGTACTTC
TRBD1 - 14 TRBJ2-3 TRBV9 CASSGTGVTDTQYF TGTGCCAGCAGCGGGACAGGGGTTACAGATACGCAGTATTTT
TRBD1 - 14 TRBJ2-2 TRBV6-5 CASTGTVNTGELFF TGTGCCAGCACCGGGACAGTGAACACCGGGGAGCTGTTTTTT
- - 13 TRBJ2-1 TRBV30 CAWAFRLNSEQFF TGTGCCTGGGCGTTTAGGTTGAACAGCGAGCAGTTCTTC
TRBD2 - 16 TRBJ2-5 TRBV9 CASSVVLAGGPQTQYF TGTGCCAGCAGCGTAGTCTTGGCGGGAGGGCCTCAGACCCAGTACTTC
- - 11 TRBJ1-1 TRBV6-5 CASRSDREAFF TGTGCCAGCAGGTCGGACAGAGAAGCTTTCTTT
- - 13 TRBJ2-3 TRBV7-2 CASSSPGTDTQYF TGTGCCAGCAGCTCCCCCGGCACAGATACGCAGTATTTT
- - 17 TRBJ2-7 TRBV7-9 CASSPAPRTARSYEQYF TGTGCCAGCAGCCCCGCCCCACGGACCGCCCGCTCCTACGAGCAGTACTTC
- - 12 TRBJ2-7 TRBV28 CASSFGPYEQYF TGTGCCAGCAGTTTTGGGCCTTACGAGCAGTACTTC
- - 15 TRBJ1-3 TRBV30 CAWSVGVSVGNTIYF TGTGCCTGGAGTGTTGGAGTTTCGGTTGGAAACACCATATATTTT
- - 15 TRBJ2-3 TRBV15 CATSRVQDFTDTQYF TGTGCCACCAGCAGAGTCCAGGACTTCACAGATACGCAGTATTTT
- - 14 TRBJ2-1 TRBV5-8 CASSGNFGYNEQFF TGTGCCAGCAGTGGAAATTTCGGCTACAATGAGCAGTTCTTC
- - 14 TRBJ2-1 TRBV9 CASRPGLRDNEQFF TGTGCCAGCAGACCGGGACTCAGGGACAATGAGCAGTTCTTC
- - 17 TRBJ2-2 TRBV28 CASSSYGRSVGTGELFF TGTGCCAGCAGTTCCTATGGACGGTCGGTCGGGACCGGGGAGCTGTTTTTT
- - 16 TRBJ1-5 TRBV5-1 CASSLDGLGSNQPQHF TGCGCCAGCAGCTTGGACGGTCTAGGTAGCAATCAGCCCCAGCATTTT
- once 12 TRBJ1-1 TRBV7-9 CASSHIRDEAFF TGTGCCAGCAGCCATATACGTGATGAAGCTTTCTTT
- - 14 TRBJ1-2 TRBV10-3 CAISERQAKYGYTF TGTGCCATCAGTGAGAGACAGGCAAAGTATGGCTACACCTTC
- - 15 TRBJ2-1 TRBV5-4 CASSLDEGLVNEQFF TGTGCCAGCAGCTTGGACGAGGGGTTGGTGAATGAGCAGTTCTTC
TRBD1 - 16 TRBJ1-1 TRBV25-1 CASRPPGVQGGTEAFF TGTGCCAGCAGACCACCTGGGGTCCAGGGGGGCACTGAAGCTTTCTTT
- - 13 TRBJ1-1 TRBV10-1 CASRPGANTEAFF TGCGCCAGCAGACCAGGCGCCAACACTGAAGCTTTCTTT
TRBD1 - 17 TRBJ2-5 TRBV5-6 CASRELGGTGPSETQYF TGTGCCAGCAGAGAATTGGGTGGGACAGGGCCTTCGGAGACCCAGTACTTC
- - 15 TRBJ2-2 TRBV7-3 CASSSVGANTGELFF TGTGCCAGCAGCTCCGTGGGTGCGAACACCGGGGAGCTGTTTTTT
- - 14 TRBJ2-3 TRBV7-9 CASSLNGVPDTQYF TGTGCCAGCAGCTTAAATGGGGTCCCAGATACGCAGTATTTT
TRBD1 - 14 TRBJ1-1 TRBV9 CASSVLQGSTEAFF TGTGCCAGCAGCGTGCTACAGGGGAGCACTGAAGCTTTCTTT
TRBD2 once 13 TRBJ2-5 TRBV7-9 CASSQAGAETQYF TGTGCCAGCAGCCAAGCGGGAGCAGAGACCCAGTACTTC
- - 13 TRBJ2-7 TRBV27 CASSLAGASEQYF TGTGCCAGCAGTTTAGCAGGGGCTAGCGAGCAGTACTTC
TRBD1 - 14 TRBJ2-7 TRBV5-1 CASSIRDRVNEQYF TGCGCCAGCAGCATCCGGGACAGGGTCAACGAGCAGTACTTC
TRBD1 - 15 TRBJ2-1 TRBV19 CASSRQGDSYNEQFF TGTGCCAGTAGTCGACAGGGAGATTCCTACAATGAGCAGTTCTTC
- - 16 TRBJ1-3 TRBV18 CASSPRTVTTGNTIYF TGTGCCAGCTCACCACGAACAGTGACAACTGGAAACACCATATATTTT
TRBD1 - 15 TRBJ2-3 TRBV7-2 CASSRSQGAKDTQYF TGTGCCAGCAGCAGAAGTCAGGGGGCGAAAGATACGCAGTATTTT
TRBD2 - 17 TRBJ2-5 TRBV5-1 CASSPAWSGRAVETQYF TGCGCCAGCAGCCCCGCTTGGAGCGGGAGAGCCGTGGAGACCCAGTACTTC